Following are 12 T cell receptor beta chains from one sample sequenced in a study of T cell changes during pregnancy in multiple sclerosis (dated 2019 in TCRdb). The receptor library was made with the immunoSEQ multiplex PCR assay. TCRdb re-hosts the immuneACCESS table, in-frame sequences only. Its copies lack some clones; in the studies checked, an unresolved V gene accounts for under half of them, and the cause for the rest is not known. The sample yields about 47,000 clones; over 75% were counted once. The ten largest clones add up to approximately 8.3% of the sample. Sequencing used CD8+ T cells from peripheral blood mononuclear cells, obtained in the second trimester of pregnancy. Receptors were obtained from a female donor with multiple sclerosis, enrolled in a pregnancy study.

The chain uses TRBV10-3 and TRBJ2-3; D unclear. CDR3 length: 13 residues. Trimming removed 2 bases at V and 7 bases at J, with 10 bases between. Looked up from germline, CDR1 is ENHRY and CDR2 is SYGVKD. As DNA, the CDR3 is TGTGCCATCAGTGAGCCGCTCCAGAATACGCAGTATTTT. Its protein product is CAISEPLQNTQYF.

V is TRBV10-3 and J is TRBJ2-5; a weak D match, TRBD1 (5 bases). CDR1 is ENHRY and CDR2 is SYGVKD in the germline V gene. This CDR3 has 16 residues. The V end was cut by 0 bases, the J end by 0 bases, with 11 bases between. CDR3 DNA: TGTGCCATCAGTGAGTCAGGCAGGGTAAACCAAGAGACCCAGTACTTC. Translation gives CAISESGRVNQETQYF.

The chain carries TRBV4-1 and TRBJ1-2; D gene unclear. Trimming cost V 0 bases and J 4 bases, with 9 bases left between them. This CDR3 spans 14 amino acids. The germline V gene has CDR1 MGHRA and CDR2 YSYEKL. The CDR3 spells CASSQESGFYGYTF. The CDR3 DNA follows: TGCGCCAGCAGCCAAGAGTCGGGGTTCTATGGCTACACCTTC.

V and J are TRBV5-1 and TRBJ1-2; no definite D call. Germline CDR1 reads SGHRS; CDR2 reads YFSETQ. CDR3 size: 13 residues. Trimming stripped 1 base from V and 6 bases from J, with 10 bases between. The DNA of the CDR3 is TGCGCCAGCAGCTTGATAACAGCCAATGGCTACACCTTC. Residues: CASSLITANGYTF.

The rearrangement joins TRBV11-2 to TRBJ2-1; TRBD1 agrees at 8 bases. Germline CDR1 is SGHAT and CDR2 is FQNNGV. The CDR3 extends over 15 amino acids. J lost 8 bases, V lost 5 bases, and 11 bases had no gene match. This chain's CDR3 is CASSKTGQALDEQFF. CDR3 bases: TGTGCCAGCAGCAAAACGGGACAGGCTTTAGATGAGCAGTTCTTC.

This clone was seen just once. This chain links TRBV5-1 with TRBJ2-7; D may be TRBD1 (6 bases). The V gene lost 4 bases and the J gene lost 6 bases, with 14 bases spanning the gap. This CDR3 is 13 amino acids long. CDR1 and CDR2 from the germline V gene are SGHRS and YFSETQ. The CDR3 coding sequence is TGCGCCAGCAGCCTGCCCGGGACACCCGAGCAGTACTTC. It translates to CASSLPGTPEQYF.

The chain carries TRBV27 and TRBJ2-3; 11 bases line up with TRBD2. J lost 4 bases, V lost 6 bases, and 9 bases had no gene match. There are 16 residues in the CDR3. Germline CDR1 and CDR2: MNHEY and SMNVEV (reference sequence). In DNA form, the CDR3 reads TGTGCCAGCAGCCCACTAGCGGGAGCCTCTGCAGATACGCAGTATTTT. Translating gives CASSPLAGASADTQYF.

The chain couples TRBV4-1 to TRBJ2-4, with 7 bases fitting TRBD1. The CDR3 is 15 residues long. V trimming: 1 base; J trimming: 7 bases; junction bases outside the gene matches: 7. Germline V gene data show CDR1 as MGHRA and CDR2 as YSYEKL. The CDR3 nucleotides read TGCGCCAGCAGCCAAGCCCCACCGACAGGGAACATTCAGTACTTC. It is translated as CASSQAPPTGNIQYF.

As DNA, the CDR3 is TGTGCCAGCAGTGACACCGGGACAGGGGTTTCTGGAAACACCATATATTTT. Its protein product is CASSDTGTGVSGNTIYF. The rearrangement joins TRBV25-1 to TRBJ1-3; 10 bases are shared with TRBD1. The CDR3 runs 17 residues. Germline CDR1 is MGHDK and CDR2 is SYGVNS. The V segment lost 3 bases and the J segment 1 base; nucleotides outside the gene matches: 6.

The V and J genes are TRBV5-1 and TRBJ1-2; TRBD1 matches 9 bases. From germline, CDR1 is SGHRS and CDR2 YFSETQ. CDR3 length: 16 amino acids. J lost 6 bases, V lost 0 bases, and 9 bases had no gene match. CDR3 amino acids: CASSLAPGQGVDGYTF. Written as DNA, the CDR3 is TGCGCCAGCAGCTTGGCTCCGGGACAGGGAGTGGATGGCTACACCTTC.

This chain uses TRBV6-1 with TRBJ2-3, with TRBD2 identical over 8 bases. The CDR3 is 14 amino acids. Unmatched junction bases numbered 7, after V lost 6 bases and J lost 5 bases. CDR1 and CDR2 from the germline V gene are MNHNS and SASEGT. The DNA of the CDR3 is TGTGCCAGCAGATTTAGCGGGATCGGAGATACGCAGTATTTT. It yields the protein CASRFSGIGDTQYF.

This sequence joins TRBV19 and TRBJ1-5, with TRBD1 matching 7 bases. The germline V gene encodes CDR1 LNHDA and CDR2 SQIVND (reference sequence). CDR3 length: 15 residues. With V trimmed by 2 bases and J by 4 bases, 5 bases remained unmatched. This chain's CDR3 is CASSIPTGYNQPQHF. Here the CDR3 DNA reads TGTGCCAGTAGTATACCGACAGGGTATAATCAGCCCCAGCATTTT.